A selection of T cell receptor beta chains follows, all from one sample in a study of cytomegalovirus exposure and HLA in healthy donors. The repertoire was sequenced with immunoSEQ multiplex PCR; TCRdb's copy has only in-frame clones and lacks some. The sample records under 200,000 clones, over 65% being singletons. Sequencing used PBMCs. These receptors were obtained from a man in his forties in good health and CMV-seropositive. Each CDR3 is given with its conserved first and last residue. The order of the fields is clone size, J gene, V gene, D gene, CDR3 protein, CDR3 DNA. A D gene is named only where the DNA matches it firmly. The size field is filled for only some rows; it gives once, few, many or a size class.

clone_size: NA; j_call: TRBJ2-7; v_call: TRBV2; d_call: TRBD2; cdr3_aa: CASTLGGDRHYEQYF; cdr3_nt: TGTGCCAGCACCCTCGGGGGGGACCGCCACTACGAGCAGTACTTC
clone_size: NA; j_call: TRBJ2-5; v_call: TRBV30; d_call: NA; cdr3_aa: CAWSVSTNSYEQDF; cdr3_nt: TGTGCCTGGAGTGTCAGCACGAACTCCTACGAGCAGGACTTC
clone_size: once; j_call: TRBJ1-2; v_call: TRBV18; d_call: NA; cdr3_aa: CASSPWEGADYGYTF; cdr3_nt: TGTGCCAGCTCACCATGGGAAGGGGCGGACTATGGCTACACCTTC
clone_size: NA; j_call: TRBJ2-7; v_call: TRBV6-5; d_call: NA; cdr3_aa: CATITGDEQYF; cdr3_nt: TGTGCCACCATAACGGGGGACGAGCAGTACTTC
clone_size: NA; j_call: TRBJ1-4; v_call: TRBV15; d_call: TRBD1; cdr3_aa: CATSPGQGETNEKLFF; cdr3_nt: TGTGCCACCAGCCCTGGACAGGGGGAGACTAATGAAAAACTGTTTTTT
clone_size: NA; j_call: TRBJ2-2; v_call: TRBV2; d_call: NA; cdr3_aa: CASRPLGGLNTGELFF; cdr3_nt: TGTGCCAGCAGACCGCTCGGGGGACTGAACACCGGGGAGCTGTTTTTT
clone_size: NA; j_call: TRBJ2-1; v_call: TRBV28; d_call: TRBD2; cdr3_aa: CASASGGSYNEQFF; cdr3_nt: TGTGCCAGCGCTAGCGGGGGCTCCTACAATGAGCAGTTCTTC
clone_size: NA; j_call: TRBJ2-3; v_call: TRBV5-1; d_call: TRBD2; cdr3_aa: CASSWSSGGEDTQYF; cdr3_nt: TGCGCCAGCAGCTGGTCTAGCGGGGGGGAAGATACGCAGTATTTT
clone_size: NA; j_call: TRBJ2-7; v_call: TRBV13; d_call: TRBD1; cdr3_aa: CASSPSPGQGNEQYF; cdr3_nt: TGTGCCAGCAGCCCATCACCGGGACAGGGTAACGAGCAGTACTTC
clone_size: NA; j_call: TRBJ2-2; v_call: TRBV6-5; d_call: TRBD1; cdr3_aa: CASNPTGGRIGGLFF; cdr3_nt: TGTGCCAGCAATCCAACAGGGGGAAGGATCGGGGGGCTGTTTTTT
clone_size: NA; j_call: TRBJ2-2; v_call: TRBV5-6; d_call: TRBD1; cdr3_aa: CASSWDRGNTGELFF; cdr3_nt: TGTGCCAGCAGCTGGGACAGGGGAAACACCGGGGAGCTGTTTTTT
clone_size: NA; j_call: TRBJ1-2; v_call: TRBV6-5; d_call: NA; cdr3_aa: CASSYSREDYGYTF; cdr3_nt: TGTGCCAGCAGTTACTCGCGAGAGGACTATGGCTACACCTTC
clone_size: few; j_call: TRBJ1-1; v_call: TRBV21-1; d_call: NA; cdr3_aa: CASSKIPKGDGRNTEAFF; cdr3_nt: TGTGCCAGCAGCAAAATCCCTAAGGGTGACGGGAGGAACACTGAAGCTTTCTTT
clone_size: NA; j_call: TRBJ1-1; v_call: TRBV7-9; d_call: TRBD1; cdr3_aa: CASRAGQGMNTEAFF; cdr3_nt: TGTGCCAGCAGAGCTGGACAGGGAATGAACACTGAAGCTTTCTTT
clone_size: NA; j_call: TRBJ2-3; v_call: TRBV9; d_call: TRBD1; cdr3_aa: CASSVEAATGKQYF; cdr3_nt: TGTGCCAGCAGCGTAGAGGCCGCGACAGGGAAGCAGTATTTT
clone_size: NA; j_call: TRBJ1-2; v_call: TRBV18; d_call: NA; cdr3_aa: CASSPGGLSYGYTF; cdr3_nt: TGTGCCAGCTCACCAGGGGGCTTGTCCTATGGCTACACCTTC
clone_size: NA; j_call: TRBJ1-1; v_call: TRBV18; d_call: TRBD1; cdr3_aa: CASSPGQRMNTEAFF; cdr3_nt: TGTGCCAGCTCACCGGGACAGAGAATGAACACTGAAGCTTTCTTT
clone_size: medium-sized; j_call: TRBJ2-5; v_call: TRBV7-9; d_call: NA; cdr3_aa: CASSFSGSRPWETQYF; cdr3_nt: TGTGCCAGCAGCTTCTCGGGGTCCCGGCCGTGGGAGACCCAGTACTTC